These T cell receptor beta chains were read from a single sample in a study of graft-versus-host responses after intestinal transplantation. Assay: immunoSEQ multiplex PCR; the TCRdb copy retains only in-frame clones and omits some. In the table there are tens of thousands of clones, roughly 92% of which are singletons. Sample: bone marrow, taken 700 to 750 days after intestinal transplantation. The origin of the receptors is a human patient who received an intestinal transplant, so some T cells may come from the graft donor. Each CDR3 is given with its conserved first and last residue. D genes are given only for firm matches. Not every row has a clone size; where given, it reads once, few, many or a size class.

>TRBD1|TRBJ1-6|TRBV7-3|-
TGTGCCAGCAGCTTAAGGGGGAACCTACAGGGGAATTCACCCCTCCACTTT
CASSLRGNLQGNSPLHF
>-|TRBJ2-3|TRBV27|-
TGTGCCAGCAGTTTAGGACCCCTCACAGATACGCAGTATTTT
CASSLGPLTDTQYF
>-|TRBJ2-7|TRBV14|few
TGTGCCAGCAGCCAAGATAGTTATATCGGGGTGTTCTACGAGCAGTACTTC
CASSQDSYIGVFYEQYF
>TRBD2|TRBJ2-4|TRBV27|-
TGTGCCAGCAGGACTAGCGGGGGGGCTCGGTACATTCAGTACTTC
CASRTSGGARYIQYF
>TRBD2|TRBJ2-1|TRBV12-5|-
TGTGCTAGTGGTTTTGATATTAGCGGGGGATTATACAATGAGCAGTTCTTC
CASGFDISGGLYNEQFF
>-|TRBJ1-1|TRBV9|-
TGTGCCAGCAGCGAGGGGGGCGGCCCGGTCGCTGAAGCTTTCTTT
CASSEGGGPVAEAFF
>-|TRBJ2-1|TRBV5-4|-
TGTGCCAGCAGCTTGGGTGGCAGGGGCGGCCACAATGAGCAGTTCTTC
CASSLGGRGGHNEQFF
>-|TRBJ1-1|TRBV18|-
TGTGCCAGCTCACCGGGGGAAGGGACTGAAGCTTTCTTT
CASSPGEGTEAFF
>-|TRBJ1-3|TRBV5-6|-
TGTGCCAGCAGCTTCACTGACGCTGGAAACACCATATATTTT
CASSFTDAGNTIYF
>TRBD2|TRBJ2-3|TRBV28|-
TGTGCCAGCAGAATGTTTGGCCGGGGGGTCACAGATACGCAGTATTTT
CASRMFGRGVTDTQYF
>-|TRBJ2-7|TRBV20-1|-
TGCAGTGCTAGAGAGGGGTACGAGCAGTACTTC
CSAREGYEQYF
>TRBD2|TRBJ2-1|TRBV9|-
TGTGCCAGCAGCGTAGGGTGGGGGGGTTACAATGAGCAGTTCTTC
CASSVGWGGYNEQFF
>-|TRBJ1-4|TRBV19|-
TGTGCCAGTAGTATCGACCCCAGGGCCGAAAAACTGTTTTTT
CASSIDPRAEKLFF
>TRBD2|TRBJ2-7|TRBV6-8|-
TGTGCCAGCAGTGGGACTAGCGGGAGGACCATGAACGTCTACGAGCAGTACTTC
CASSGTSGRTMNVYEQYF
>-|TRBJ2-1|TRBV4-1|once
TGCGCCAGCAGGGGGGAGACCTACAATGAGCAGTTCTTC
CASRGETYNEQFF
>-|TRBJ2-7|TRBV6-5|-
TGTGCCAGCAGTACCCAGGGCTACGAGCAGTACTTC
CASSTQGYEQYF
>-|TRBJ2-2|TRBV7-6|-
TGTGCCAGCAGCTTAGGGGCAGGGGGGCGGACCGGGGAGCTGTTTTTT
CASSLGAGGRTGELFF
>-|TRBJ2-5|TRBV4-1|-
TGCGCCAGCATGGGGCGAAGGAGGACCCAGTACTTC
CASMGRRRTQYF
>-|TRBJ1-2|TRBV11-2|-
TGTGCCAGCAGCTTAGACAGAAACTATGGCTACACCTTC
CASSLDRNYGYTF
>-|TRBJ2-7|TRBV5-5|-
TGTGCCAGCAGCCCGCGCGAATCCCCTGGCTACGAGCAGTACTTC
CASSPRESPGYEQYF
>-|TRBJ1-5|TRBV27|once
TGTGCCAGCAGTTTGGTGCCAGGGGTTCAGCCCCAGCATTTT
CASSLVPGVQPQHF
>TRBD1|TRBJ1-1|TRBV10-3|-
TGTGCCATCAGTGCGACAGGGGGAAACACTGAAGCTTTCTTT
CAISATGGNTEAFF
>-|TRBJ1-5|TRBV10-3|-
TGTGCCATCAGTAACGGTCCCCCCGGGCCCCAGCATTTT
CAISNGPPGPQHF
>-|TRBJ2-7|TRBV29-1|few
TGCAGCGTTGAAGTGGGGGCGTCCTACGAGCAGTACTTC
CSVEVGASYEQYF
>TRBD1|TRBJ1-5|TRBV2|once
TGTGCCAGCAGTGCGAGGGACAGGGGCAATCAGCCCCAGCATTTT
CASSARDRGNQPQHF
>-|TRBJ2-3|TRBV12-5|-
TGTGCTAGTGGTCCAGCATGGGATACGCAGTATTTT
CASGPAWDTQYF
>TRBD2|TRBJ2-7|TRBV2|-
TGTGCCAGCAGTGAAATTAGCGGGTCCAATAGGTACGAGCAGTACTTC
CASSEISGSNRYEQYF
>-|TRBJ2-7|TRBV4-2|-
TGTGCCAGCAGCCAGGTCCAAGACTACGAGCAGTACTTC
CASSQVQDYEQYF
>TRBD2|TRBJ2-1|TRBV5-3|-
TGTGCCAGAAGCTGGCCGGGACTAGTGGGTACCAATGAGCAGTTCTTC
CARSWPGLVGTNEQFF
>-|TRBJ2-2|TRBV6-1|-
TGTGCCAGCAGTGAAATGCTTGGGACAACCGGGGAGCTGTTTTTT
CASSEMLGTTGELFF
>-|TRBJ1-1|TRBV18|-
TGTGCCAGCTCCACAGACTCCGCCTTCGGGACTGAAGCTTTCTTT
CASSTDSAFGTEAFF
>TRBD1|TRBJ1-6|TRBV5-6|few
TGTGCCAGCAGCTTGGTGGACAGGCGATCACCCCTCCACTTT
CASSLVDRRSPLHF
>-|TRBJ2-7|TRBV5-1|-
TGCGCCAGCAGCTTCAATCTTAAACCATACGAGCAGTACTTC
CASSFNLKPYEQYF
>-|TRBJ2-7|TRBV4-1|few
TGCGCCAGCAGCCAAGGTCGGTCGTTCCCCAGCGAGCAGTACTTC
CASSQGRSFPSEQYF
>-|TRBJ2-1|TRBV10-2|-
TGCGCCAGCAGTGAGTCCTGGGGCAATGAGCAGTTCTTC
CASSESWGNEQFF
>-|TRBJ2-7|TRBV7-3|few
TGTGCCAGCTCCCTAGGCCCGGGATCCAACGAGCAGTACTTC
CASSLGPGSNEQYF
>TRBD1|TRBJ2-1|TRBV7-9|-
TGTGCCAGCAGGCCTCGGACAGGGGAAAAGTTGTACAATGAGCAGTTCTTC
CASRPRTGEKLYNEQFF
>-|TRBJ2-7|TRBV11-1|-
TGTGCCAGCAGCCTCCCGGGGAGTTACGAGCAGTACTTC
CASSLPGSYEQYF
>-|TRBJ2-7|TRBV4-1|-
TGCGCCAGCAGCCTGAGTCCAGGGGACGTCTACGAGCAGTACTTC
CASSLSPGDVYEQYF
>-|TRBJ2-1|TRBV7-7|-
TGTGCCAGCAGCTCCAACCTGGACTTTGATCAGTTCTTC
CASSSNLDFDQFF
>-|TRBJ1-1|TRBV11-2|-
TGTGCCAGCAGCACTGAGGACACTGAAGCTTTCTTT
CASSTEDTEAFF
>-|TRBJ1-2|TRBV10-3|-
TGTGCCATCAGTGACGGGCCCAAGGGAGGGAACTATGGCTACACCTTC
CAISDGPKGGNYGYTF
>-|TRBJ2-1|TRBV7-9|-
TGTGCCAGCACCTCTACGCGGGACAATGAGCAGTTCTTC
CASTSTRDNEQFF
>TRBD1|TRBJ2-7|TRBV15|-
TGTGCCACCAGCAGAGGGACAGGGACCTACGAGCAGTACTTC
CATSRGTGTYEQYF
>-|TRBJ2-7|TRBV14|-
TGTGCCAGCAGCCAAGAAGGGAGTGGGGCGGCGGCCTTCTACGAGCAGTACTTC
CASSQEGSGAAAFYEQYF
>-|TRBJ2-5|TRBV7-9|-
TGTGCCAGCAGCTTAAGCGGAGGGCGCGAGACCCAGTACTTC
CASSLSGGRETQYF
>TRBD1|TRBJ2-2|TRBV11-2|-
TGTGCCAGCAGACTAGGGGGCGGCGGCGGGGAGCTGTTTTTT
CASRLGGGGGELFF
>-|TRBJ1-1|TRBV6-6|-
TGTGCCAGCAGTTACGGGGGCCACACTGAAGCTTTCTTT
CASSYGGHTEAFF
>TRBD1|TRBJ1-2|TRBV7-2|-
TGTGCCAGCAGCTTCTCCTACGGACAGGGCTATGGCTACACCTTC
CASSFSYGQGYGYTF
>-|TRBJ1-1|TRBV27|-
TGTGCCAGCAGTTTATCGGATCCACAGAACACTGAAGCTTTCTTT
CASSLSDPQNTEAFF
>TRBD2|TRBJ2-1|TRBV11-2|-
TGTGCCAGCAGATCAAACCCAGAAGAGCGGGGGGTCTCCTACAATGAGCAGTTCTTC
CASRSNPEERGVSYNEQFF
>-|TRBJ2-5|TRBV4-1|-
TGCGCCAGCAGAGGGGGGGAGACCCAGTACTTC
CASRGGETQYF
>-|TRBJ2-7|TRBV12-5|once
TGTGCTAGTGCCCTCTACGAGCAGTACTTC
CASALYEQYF